The 16 T cell receptor beta chains presented below share a single source sample, sequenced in a study of vaccination and CD4 T cells after COVID-19 (dated 2022 in TCRdb). In light of the paper, this sample's treatment or condition label describes: roughly nine-day PBMC culture with coronavirus spike peptide pools or control peptides (ViraFEST assay). The receptor library was made with PCR. Instrument on record: Illumina iSeq 100. At the Johns Hopkins FTIC core, DNA from the cultured CD4+ T cells underwent TCR sequencing with the Oncomine TCR Beta short-read assay. Through fastp at Q25 and MiXCR, TCRdb rebuilt clones from the public reads, retaining in-frame beta chains. Rows are unified per CDR3 protein, each entry keeping the most common DNA and genes. Within this sample are roughly 13,000 distinct CDR3 sequences, with around 49% of them counted one time only. Clones ranked in the top ten supply about 10% of the sample.

Their recognized antigens are unknown. The sequencing here drew on CD4+ T cells from blood, cultured in vitro, taken before SARS-CoV-2 vaccination. The source of these receptors is a human donor who had recovered from COVID-19.

The table lists this clonotype with a few counts. This chain links TRBV20-1 with TRBJ1-2; 7 nucleotides match TRBD1. Germline assignment: CDR1 DFQATT and CDR2 SNEGSKA (reference sequence). Trimming took 6 bases from V and 6 from J; bases not matched to a gene: 13. CDR3 length: 14 amino acids. CDR3 sequence (DNA): TGCAGTGCGCAGGGACAGTATGATCAAGATGGCTACACCTTC. Protein: CSAQGQYDQDGYTF.

The chain uses TRBV5-1 and TRBJ1-1, with D tentatively TRBD1 (5 bases). Between the trimmed V and J ends, which lost 4 bases and 3 bases, there was a span of 13 bases. Germline values: CDR1 SGHRS, CDR2 YFSETQ. The CDR3 runs to 14 residues. The CDR3 loop is CASSALGVDTEAFF. CDR3 coding DNA: TGCGCCAGCAGCGCGTTGGGGGTTGACACTGAAGCTTTCTTT.

The V and J genes are TRBV7-9 and TRBJ2-5, with 8 bases fitting TRBD1. Germline values: CDR1 SEHNR, CDR2 FQNEAQ (reference sequence). The CDR3 covers 17 residues. The ends lost 5 bases at V and 2 bases at J; junction bases unmatched: 13. Written as DNA, the CDR3 is TGTGCCAGCAGCCCCGCGGGACAGGTAGTACAACAAGAGACCCAGTACTTC. Residues: CASSPAGQVVQQETQYF.

The chain uses TRBV7-2 and TRBJ2-5, with 9 bases matching TRBD2. The CDR3 has 20 amino acids. Trimming took 1 base from V and 7 from J; bases not matched to a gene: 22. From germline, CDR1 is SGHTA and CDR2 FQGNSA. In nucleotides, the CDR3 is TGTGCCAGCAGCTTAGTTCCCGCCCGGGGGACTAGCCGAGGGCTAGGGACCCAGTACTTC. Residues: CASSLVPARGTSRGLGTQYF.

V usage is TRBV5-1 and J usage is TRBJ2-2, with 9 bases identical to TRBD2. The CDR3 contains 17 residues. Germline V lookup: CDR1 SGHRS, CDR2 YFSETQ. With 0 bases clipped from V and 0 bases from J, the junction kept 3 bases outside the gene matches. DNA for the CDR3: TGCGCCAGCAGCTTGGATTCTAGCGGGGCGAACACCGGGGAGCTGTTTTTT. Its translation is CASSLDSSGANTGELFF.

The V call is TRBV20-1, the J call TRBJ1-2; no definite D call. V shed 5 bases and J shed 2 bases, with 9 bases lying between them. The CDR3 sequence is 12 residues long. CDR1 DFQATT and CDR2 SNEGSKA come from the germline V gene (reference sequence). The CDR3 protein is CSASGGNYGYTF. The CDR3 DNA sequence: TGCAGTGCTTCAGGCGGGAACTATGGCTACACCTTC.

This clonotype was counted between two and nine times. The chain is built from TRBV6-1 and TRBJ1-1; D ambiguous. V was shortened by 6 bases and J by 4 bases, with 9 bases between the two germline ends. Germline V gene lookup returns CDR1 MNHNS and CDR2 SASEGT. The CDR3 spans 12 residues. This chain's CDR3 is CASRGFGTEAFF. The CDR3 DNA reads as TGTGCCAGCAGAGGATTTGGCACTGAAGCTTTCTTT.

The gene calls are TRBV6-4 and TRBJ2-1; TRBD1 agrees at 8 bases. Trimming cost V 4 bases and J 0 bases; bases outside gene matches: 2. This CDR3 comprises 15 residues. Germline V lookup: CDR1 MRHNA, CDR2 SNTAGT. The CDR3 DNA sequence: TGTGCCAGCAGTGCCGGGACAGGCTCCTACAATGAGCAGTTCTTC. Amino acids: CASSAGTGSYNEQFF.

This clonotype was counted a few times. The chain uses TRBV20-1 and TRBJ1-1; D is unresolved. There are 12 residues in the CDR3. Germline V gene data show CDR1 as DFQATT and CDR2 as SNEGSKA (reference sequence). Trimming cost V 5 bases and J 1 base, with 8 bases left between them. CDR3 sequence: CSAQHRNTEAFF. The CDR3 bases are TGCAGTGCTCAACATAGGAACACTGAAGCTTTCTTT.

This clonotype was counted a few times. This chain uses TRBV6-1 with TRBJ1-6; 7 bases align to TRBD1. CDR3 size: 12 residues. Germline assignment: CDR1 MNHNS and CDR2 SASEGT. V shed 8 bases and J 5 bases; nucleotides not matched to a gene: 0. CDR3 amino acids: CASGTDNSPLHF. In DNA form, the CDR3 reads TGTGCCAGCGGGACAGATAATTCACCCCTCCACTTT.

The chain links TRBV7-2 to TRBJ2-7, with D possibly TRBD1 on 5 matching bases. CDR3 length: 15 amino acids. V lost 4 bases and J lost 4, with 17 bases in between. Germline CDR1 reads SGHTA; CDR2 reads FQGNSA. Here the CDR3 reads CASSWAWGVGYEQYF. The CDR3 DNA reads as TGTGCCAGCAGCTGGGCCTGGGGCGTGGGATACGAGCAGTACTTC.

CDR3 loop: CASSESGQNYGYTF. The CDR3 coding sequence is TGTGCCAGCAGTGAATCTGGACAGAACTATGGCTACACCTTC. The chain links TRBV25-1 to TRBJ1-2; perhaps TRBD1 as D (6 bases). CDR1 is MGHDK, CDR2 SYGVNS, per germline. V was cut by 1 base and J by 2 bases, with 8 bases left in between. This CDR3 is 14 amino acids long.

The table lists this clonotype with a few counts. This sequence joins TRBV7-6 and TRBJ1-4; 10 nucleotides line up with TRBD1. CDR3 length: 15 residues. CDR1 is SGHVS and CDR2 is FNYEAQ in the germline V gene. The V gene end was trimmed by 1 base and the J gene end by 5 bases; junction bases not matched to a gene: 1. CDR3 in amino acids: CASSLEDRGNEKLFF. In DNA, the CDR3 is TGTGCCAGCAGCTTAGAGGACAGGGGGAATGAAAAACTGTTTTTT. The variable domain in full, completed from reference TRBV7-6 and TRBJ1-4, reads GAGVSQSPRYKVTKRGQDVALRCDPISGHVSLYWYRQALGQGPEFLTYFNYEAQQDKSGLPNDRFSAERPEGSISTLTIQRTEQRDSAMYRCASSLEDRGNEKLFFGSGTQLSVL.

The V call is TRBV28, the J call TRBJ1-5; D remains unclear. CDR3 size: 13 residues. Germline-derived CDR1 and CDR2 are MDHEN and SYDVKM. The chain's CDR3 is CAVKGGGNQPQHF. CDR3 bases: TGTGCAGTGAAGGGTGGGGGCAATCAGCCCCAGCATTTT.

The chain joins TRBV4-2 to TRBJ1-5; D remains unclear. The CDR3 length is 14 residues. V dropped 0 bases and J dropped 2 bases, with 5 bases sitting between them. Germline CDR1 reads LGHNA; CDR2 reads YNFKEQ. CDR3 bases: TGTGCCAGCAGCCAAGATATGGGCAATCAGCCCCAGCATTTT. It yields the protein CASSQDMGNQPQHF.

This clonotype was counted a few times. V gene TRBV7-8 combines with J gene TRBJ1-5, with 7 bases matching TRBD1. Germline V lookup: CDR1 SGHVS, CDR2 FQNEAQ. J lost 6 bases, V lost 3 bases, and 5 bases had no gene match. The CDR3 spans 14 residues. The CDR3 region has the DNA TGTGCCAGCAGCTTCGACAGGGTCGGTCAGCCCCAGCATTTT. Protein sequence: CASSFDRVGQPQHF.